Presented here are 23 T cell receptor beta chains from one specimen sequenced in a study of T cell responses to AZD1222 COVID-19 vaccine. The method was immunoSEQ multiplex PCR; TCRdb's version includes in-frame clones alone and lacks a portion of them. The data show roughly 200,000 clones, 85% to 95% seen once. This material consisted of peripheral blood, taken 28 days after the second dose of the MenACWY control vaccine. These receptors all come from an adult who received the MenACWY meningococcal vaccine as a control.

V gene TRBV7-9 combines with J gene TRBJ1-1; D remains unclear. CDR1 and CDR2 from the germline V gene are SEHNR and FQNEAQ (reference sequence). Trimming took 1 base from V and 4 from J, leaving 13 bases between them. The CDR3 consists of 15 residues. CDR3 in amino acids: CASSLGSGVFTEAFF. In DNA form, the CDR3 reads TGTGCCAGCAGCTTAGGGTCCGGTGTATTCACTGAAGCTTTCTTT.

The V and J genes are TRBV6-1 and TRBJ2-2; D may match TRBD1 or TRBD2 (7 bases each). Germline CDR1 reads MNHNS; CDR2 reads SASEGT. CDR3 length: 14 residues. Trimming left V 2 bases short and J 8 bases short, with 12 bases between. This CDR3 reads CASSERGREGELFF. CDR3 bases: TGTGCCAGCAGTGAAAGGGGGCGGGAGGGGGAGCTGTTTTTT.

The chain's CDR3 is CAWDRGNTEAFF. Written as DNA, the CDR3 is TGTGCCTGGGACAGGGGGAACACTGAAGCTTTCTTT. This chain connects TRBV30 to TRBJ1-1, with 8 bases lining up with TRBD1. Germline V lookup: CDR1 GTSNPN, CDR2 SVGIG (reference sequence). The CDR3 runs to 12 residues. The junction had 0 bases not matched to a gene; V was cut back by 5 bases and J by 1 base.

The chain employs TRBV19 and TRBJ1-2, with no clear D. The germline V gene has CDR1 LNHDA and CDR2 SQIVND (reference sequence). V lost 1 base and J 4 bases, leaving 10 bases between the germline ends. This CDR3 is 14 amino acids long. The CDR3 spells CASSIGALSYGYTF. CDR3 DNA sequence: TGTGCCAGTAGTATAGGGGCGCTGAGCTATGGCTACACCTTC.

The chain couples TRBV2 to TRBJ2-5; 16 positions match TRBD2. Losses at the gene ends were 6 bases for V and 4 bases for J; bases not matched to a gene: 11. Germline CDR1 SNHLY, CDR2 FYNNEI. The CDR3 totals 18 residues. CDR3 sequence: CASRPGLAGGPGRETQYF. The CDR3, as DNA: TGTGCCAGCAGGCCGGGACTAGCGGGAGGGCCGGGGCGAGAGACCCAGTACTTC.

The V call is TRBV7-9, the J call TRBJ1-2, with 8 bases that match TRBD1. Germline lookup yields CDR1 SEHNR and CDR2 FQNEAQ (reference sequence). This CDR3 is 17 amino acids long. V shed 3 bases, J shed 1 base, and the junction held 10 bases outside the gene matches. CDR3 residues: CASSLLTGAYLNYGYTF. CDR3 sequence (DNA): TGTGCCAGCAGCTTGTTGACAGGGGCGTACCTTAACTATGGCTACACCTTC.

The rearrangement links TRBV6-5 to TRBJ2-3; D unresolved. The germline V gene encodes CDR1 MNHEY and CDR2 SVGAGI. Deletions cut 6 bases from V and 14 bases from J, with 18 bases between. The CDR3 loop spans 12 amino acids. The DNA of the CDR3 is TGTGCCAGCAGGCCCGACCTATCCCGGTGGTATTTT. It yields the protein CASRPDLSRWYF.

Here the CDR3 DNA reads TGTGCCTGGAGTGTAGGGCCGGTGGCTCCTCCAGATACGCAGTATTTT. It yields the protein CAWSVGPVAPPDTQYF. This chain joins TRBV30 and TRBJ2-3; no reliable D call. The CDR3 length is 16 residues. Per the germline V gene, CDR1 is GTSNPN and CDR2 is SVGIG (reference sequence). The germline V and J ends were trimmed by 0 bases and 4 bases, with 17 bases remaining between them. Together with reference TRBV30 and TRBJ2-3, the CDR3 gives the full variable domain: SQTIHQWPATLVQPVGSPLSLECTVEGTSNPNLYWYRQAAGRGLQLLFYSVGIGQISSEVPQNLSASRPQDRQFILSSKKLLLSDSGFYLCAWSVGPVAPPDTQYFGPGTRLTVL.

The genes are TRBV5-1 and TRBJ2-1; a possible D gene is TRBD1 (6 bases). The germline V gene has CDR1 SGHRS and CDR2 YFSETQ. V was cut by 1 base and J by 8 bases, with 16 bases left in between. This CDR3 is 15 amino acids long. CDR3 nucleotide sequence: TGCGCCAGCAGCTTGAAACAGGGTTTAGGTTATGAGCAGTTCTTC. This encodes CASSLKQGLGYEQFF.

The chain combines TRBV28 with TRBJ1-1; D is possibly TRBD1 (6 bases). The germline V gene has CDR1 MDHEN and CDR2 SYDVKM. The CDR3 has 15 amino acids. Trimming took off 9 bases at V and 3 bases at J, with 20 bases between the two ends. In DNA, the CDR3 is TGTGCCAGTCTCAAGCCAGGGGTCGGGGACACTGAAGCTTTCTTT. Translated: CASLKPGVGDTEAFF.

The chain combines TRBV5-1 with TRBJ1-1, with unresolved D. Germline V CDR1 and CDR2: SGHRS, YFSETQ. Trimming took 0 bases from V and 5 from J, leaving 5 bases between them. The CDR3 runs 12 residues. In nucleotides, the CDR3 is TGCGCCAGCAGCTTGGAGGGTACTGAAGCTTTCTTT. Protein: CASSLEGTEAFF.

A few counts support this clone. Written as DNA, the CDR3 is TGTGCCTGGAGTCTTCAGGGGAACTATGGCTACACCTTC. Protein sequence: CAWSLQGNYGYTF. This chain uses TRBV30 with TRBJ1-2; TRBD1 is a possible D gene (6 bases). Trimming took off 2 bases at V and 2 bases at J, with 9 bases between the two ends. Germline CDR1 and CDR2: GTSNPN and SVGIG (reference sequence). This CDR3 contains 13 residues. The whole variable domain, filled in from reference TRBV30 and TRBJ1-2, reads SQTIHQWPATLVQPVGSPLSLECTVEGTSNPNLYWYRQAAGRGLQLLFYSVGIGQISSEVPQNLSASRPQDRQFILSSKKLLLSDSGFYLCAWSLQGNYGYTFGSGTRLTVV.

V usage is TRBV7-2 and J usage is TRBJ2-1; tentatively, D is TRBD2 (6 bases). The CDR3 is made up of 15 amino acids. Germline values: CDR1 SGHTA, CDR2 FQGNSA. Trimming cost V 5 bases and J 6 bases, with 17 bases left between them. The CDR3 loop reads CASSGGVGLTNEQFF. CDR3 coding DNA: TGTGCCAGCAGCGGAGGGGTGGGCCTCACCAATGAGCAGTTCTTC.

The chain combines TRBV11-1 with TRBJ2-1, with D perhaps being TRBD1 or TRBD2 (6 bases each). V gave up 6 bases and J gave up 5 bases, with 11 bases separating them. The germline CDR1 and CDR2 sequences are SGHAT and FQDESV (reference sequence). The CDR3 is made up of 13 amino acids. CDR3 DNA sequence: TGTGCCAGCAGTAGGGGGGAAAACAATGAGCAGTTCTTC. Its translation is CASSRGENNEQFF.

This clone was counted once. V gene TRBV1 combines with J gene TRBJ1-2; TRBD1, as called in the table, went unchecked against the DNA. TRBV1 is tagged as a pseudogene. This CDR3 region has 15 residues. Here the CDR3 DNA reads TGCACCAGCAGCCAAGACAGGGGGCCGGACTATGGCTACACCTTC. Translating gives CTSSQDRGPDYGYTF.

Comment on this clone: The identical CDR3 is also encoded by other nucleotide sequences in the sample. The CDR3 coding sequence is TGTGCCAGTAGTCCCACCGCGGGCTCCTACAATGAGCAGTTCTTC. It yields the protein CASSPTAGSYNEQFF. The V and J genes are TRBV19 and TRBJ2-1, with D possibly being TRBD2 (5 bases). V dropped 5 bases and J dropped 0 bases, with 11 bases sitting between them. This CDR3 contains 15 residues. Per germline, CDR1 LNHDA and CDR2 SQIVND (reference sequence).

Here the CDR3 DNA reads TGTGCCAGCAGCTTAGTTGGCGGGAGGGGTAATGAGCAGTTCTTC. It yields the protein CASSLVGGRGNEQFF. The chain recombines TRBV11-3 with TRBJ2-1; 9 positions match TRBD2. V lost 1 base, J lost 7 bases, and 5 bases stayed unmatched. Germline values: CDR1 SGHNT, CDR2 YENEEA. The CDR3 is 15 amino acids.

The CDR3 region is CASSDLGQGYNEQFF. As DNA, the CDR3 is TGTGCCAGCAGTGACCTGGGACAGGGCTACAATGAGCAGTTCTTC. This chain connects TRBV2 to TRBJ2-1; 9 positions agree with TRBD1. The CDR3 totals 15 residues. Germline V gene data show CDR1 as SNHLY and CDR2 as FYNNEI. With V trimmed by 3 bases and J by 3 bases, 3 bases remained unmatched.

V is TRBV19 and J is TRBJ1-1, with TRBD1 identical over 9 bases. The CDR3 totals 13 residues. The germline gives CDR1 LNHDA, CDR2 SQIVND (reference sequence). V lost 9 bases to trimming and J lost 6 bases; unmatched junction nucleotides: 8. The CDR3: CASREQGASEAFF. The CDR3 DNA reads as TGTGCCAGCAGGGAACAGGGGGCGTCTGAAGCTTTCTTT.

In this sample, this clone turned up once. The V gene is TRBV19, the J gene TRBJ2-7; D remains unclear. The V end lost 2 bases, the J end lost 7 bases, and 9 bases lay between the germline ends. The CDR3 has 12 amino acids. CDR1 LNHDA and CDR2 SQIVND come from the germline V gene (reference sequence). CDR3 in amino acids: CASSISGVEQYF. The CDR3 DNA follows: TGTGCCAGTAGTATAAGTGGTGTTGAGCAGTACTTC.

The chain couples TRBV11-3 to TRBJ1-3, with 8 bases fitting TRBD1. This CDR3 contains 17 residues. Germline loops: CDR1 SGHNT, CDR2 YENEEA. Germline trimming cut 5 bases from V and 0 bases from J; bases unmatched to any gene: 9. The CDR3 DNA sequence: TGTGCCAGCAGCCAGACGACAGGGGACCTCTCTGGAAACACCATATATTTT. It is translated as CASSQTTGDLSGNTIYF.

Regarding this clone: One end of the junction is discordant with germline, which a read error may explain. The chain recombines TRBV7-2 with TRBJ2-7, with D possibly being TRBD2 (5 bases). This CDR3 region has 11 residues. Germline CDR1 reads SGHTA; CDR2 reads FQGNSA. The CDR3 bases are TGTGCCAGCAGCTTAGCCGGACTTAAATCCTTC. Translating gives CASSLAGLKSF.

The rearrangement joins TRBV5-1 to TRBJ2-7; D remains unclear. From germline, CDR1 is SGHRS and CDR2 YFSETQ. The CDR3 is 13 amino acids. Trimming shortened V by 5 bases and J by 6 bases, and 15 bases separated the two germline ends. The CDR3 DNA sequence: TGCGCCAGCAGGACGACGGTAGGTCGCGAGCAGTACTTC. Its protein is CASRTTVGREQYF.